Each of the 3 T cell receptor beta chains below was sequenced from the same sample in a study of T cell responses to AZD1222 COVID-19 vaccine. This table comes from immunoSEQ multiplex PCR, and its TCRdb copy is limited to in-frame clones, with some not included. The sample consists of some 120,000 clones, 88% of them appearing once. The source material was peripheral blood, sampled 28 days after the second AZD1222 dose. The receptors shown here come from an adult who received the AZD1222 COVID-19 vaccine.

The V gene is TRBV6-5, the J gene TRBJ2-7; D ambiguous. V was pared by 2 bases and J by 5 bases, with 7 bases between. The CDR3 loop spans 12 amino acids. CDR1 and CDR2 from the germline V gene are MNHEY and SVGAGI. The chain's CDR3 is CASSYGVDEQYF. In DNA, the CDR3 is TGTGCCAGCAGTTACGGTGTGGACGAGCAGTACTTC.

This clone was seen once. The chain combines TRBV6-5 with TRBJ1-3; tentative D call: TRBD1 (5 bases). In germline, CDR1 is MNHEY, CDR2 SVGAGI. CDR3 size: 14 residues. V was shortened by 4 bases and J by 2 bases, with 9 bases between the two germline ends. DNA of the CDR3: TGTGCCAGCAGTTCAGGGCGAGCTGGAAACACCATATATTTT. Translating gives CASSSGRAGNTIYF.

This chain connects TRBV6-5 to TRBJ1-3; D unresolved. Per the germline V gene, CDR1 is MNHEY and CDR2 is SVGAGI. Deletions cut 0 bases from V and 1 base from J, with 10 bases between. This CDR3 is built from 16 residues. The CDR3 coding sequence is TGTGCCAGCAGTTACTCGTTCATGGGATCTGGAAACACCATATATTTT. It translates to CASSYSFMGSGNTIYF.